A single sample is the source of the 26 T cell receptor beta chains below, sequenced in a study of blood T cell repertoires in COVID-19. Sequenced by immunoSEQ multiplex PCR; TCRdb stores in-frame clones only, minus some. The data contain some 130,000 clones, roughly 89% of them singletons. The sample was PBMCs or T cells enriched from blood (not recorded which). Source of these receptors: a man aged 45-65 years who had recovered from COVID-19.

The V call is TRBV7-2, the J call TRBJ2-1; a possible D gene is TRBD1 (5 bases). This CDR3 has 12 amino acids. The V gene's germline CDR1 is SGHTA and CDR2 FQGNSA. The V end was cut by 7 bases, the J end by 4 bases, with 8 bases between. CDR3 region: CASTSGYNEQFF. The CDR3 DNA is TGTGCCAGCACCTCAGGGTACAATGAGCAGTTCTTC.

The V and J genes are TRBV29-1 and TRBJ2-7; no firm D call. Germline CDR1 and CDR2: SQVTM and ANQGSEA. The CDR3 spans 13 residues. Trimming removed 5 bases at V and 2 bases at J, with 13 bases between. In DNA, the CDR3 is TGCAGCGTTTTCACCACGCCTACCTACGAGCAGTACTTC. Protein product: CSVFTTPTYEQYF.

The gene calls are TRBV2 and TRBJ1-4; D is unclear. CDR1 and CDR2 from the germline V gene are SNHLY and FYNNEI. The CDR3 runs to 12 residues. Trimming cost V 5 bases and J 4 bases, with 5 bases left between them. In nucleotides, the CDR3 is TGTGCCAGCAGTTTGTATAATGAAAAACTGTTTTTT. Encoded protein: CASSLYNEKLFF.

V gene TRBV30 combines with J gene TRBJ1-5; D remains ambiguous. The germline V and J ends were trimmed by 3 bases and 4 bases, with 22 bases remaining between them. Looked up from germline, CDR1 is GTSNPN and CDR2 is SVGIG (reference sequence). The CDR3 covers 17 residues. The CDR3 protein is CAWSGGWTGLKNQPQHF. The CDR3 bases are TGTGCCTGGAGCGGAGGATGGACGGGTTTAAAAAATCAGCCCCAGCATTTT. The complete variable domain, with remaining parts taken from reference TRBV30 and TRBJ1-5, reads SQTIHQWPATLVQPVGSPLSLECTVEGTSNPNLYWYRQAAGRGLQLLFYSVGIGQISSEVPQNLSASRPQDRQFILSSKKLLLSDSGFYLCAWSGGWTGLKNQPQHFGDGTRLSIL.

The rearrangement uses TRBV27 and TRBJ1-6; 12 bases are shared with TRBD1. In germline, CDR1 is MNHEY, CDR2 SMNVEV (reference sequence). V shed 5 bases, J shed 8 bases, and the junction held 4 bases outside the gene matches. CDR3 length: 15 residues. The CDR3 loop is CASSDWDRGHSPLHF. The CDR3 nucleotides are TGTGCCAGCAGTGATTGGGACAGGGGGCATTCACCCCTCCACTTT.

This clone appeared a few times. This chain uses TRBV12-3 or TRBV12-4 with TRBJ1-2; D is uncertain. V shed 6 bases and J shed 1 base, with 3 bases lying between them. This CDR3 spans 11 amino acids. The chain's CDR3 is CASSRNYGYTF. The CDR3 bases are TGTGCCAGCAGCCGTAACTATGGCTACACCTTC.

CDR3 residues: CASSSEEGLFKQTQYF. As DNA, the CDR3 is TGTGCCAGCAGCTCCGAGGAGGGGCTTTTCAAGCAGACCCAGTACTTC. V and J are TRBV7-6 and TRBJ2-5, with a possible D match to TRBD2 (6 bases). The ends were cut back, 4 bases at V and 6 bases at J, with 21 bases in the middle. CDR1 and CDR2 (germline): SGHVS, FNYEAQ. The length of the CDR3 is 16 residues.

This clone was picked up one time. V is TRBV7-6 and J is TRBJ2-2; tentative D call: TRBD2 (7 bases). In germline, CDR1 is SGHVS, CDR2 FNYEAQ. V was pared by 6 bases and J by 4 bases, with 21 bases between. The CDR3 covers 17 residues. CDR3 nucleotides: TGTGCCAGCAGTTCGTTGGGGGGGCGGGCAAGCACCGGGGAGCTGTTTTTT. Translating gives CASSSLGGRASTGELFF.

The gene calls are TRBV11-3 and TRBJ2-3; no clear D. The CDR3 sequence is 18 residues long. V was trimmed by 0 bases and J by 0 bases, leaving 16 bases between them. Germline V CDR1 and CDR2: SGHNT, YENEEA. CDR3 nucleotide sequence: TGTGCCAGCAGCTTAGACTCGTCTTCGACACATAGCACAGATACGCAGTATTTT. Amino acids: CASSLDSSSTHSTDTQYF.

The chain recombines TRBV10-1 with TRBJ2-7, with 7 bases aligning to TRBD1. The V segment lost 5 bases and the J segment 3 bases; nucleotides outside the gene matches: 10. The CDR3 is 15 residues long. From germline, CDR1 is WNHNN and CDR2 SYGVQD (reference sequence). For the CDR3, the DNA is TGCGCCAGCAGTTGTCCGGGACAGTCGTTCTACGAGCAGTACGTC. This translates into CASSCPGQSFYEQYV.

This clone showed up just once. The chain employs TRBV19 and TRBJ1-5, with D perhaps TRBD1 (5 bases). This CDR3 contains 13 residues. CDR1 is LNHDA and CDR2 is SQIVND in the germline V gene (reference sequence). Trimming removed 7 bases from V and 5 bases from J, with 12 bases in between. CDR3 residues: CASTPQTDQPQHF. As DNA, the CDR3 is TGTGCCAGTACACCGCAGACAGATCAGCCCCAGCATTTT.

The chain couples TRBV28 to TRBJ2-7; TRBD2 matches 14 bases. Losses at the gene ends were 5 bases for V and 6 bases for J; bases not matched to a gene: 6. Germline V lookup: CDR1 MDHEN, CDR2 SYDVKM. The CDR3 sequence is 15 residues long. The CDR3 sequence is CASSLPGLAGVEQYF. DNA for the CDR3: TGTGCCAGCAGTCTCCCGGGACTAGCGGGAGTCGAGCAGTACTTC.

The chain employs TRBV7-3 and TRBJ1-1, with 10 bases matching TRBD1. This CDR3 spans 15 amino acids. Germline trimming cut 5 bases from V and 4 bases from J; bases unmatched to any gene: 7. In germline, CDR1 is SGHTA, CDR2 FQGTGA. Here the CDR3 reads CASSRDRGLATEAFF. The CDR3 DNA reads TGTGCCAGCAGCCGGGACAGGGGTTTGGCCACTGAAGCTTTCTTT.

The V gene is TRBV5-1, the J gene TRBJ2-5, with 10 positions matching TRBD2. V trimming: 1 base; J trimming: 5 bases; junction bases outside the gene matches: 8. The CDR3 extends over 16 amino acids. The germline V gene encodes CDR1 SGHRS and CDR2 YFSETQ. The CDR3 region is CASSLSLAGVVETQYF. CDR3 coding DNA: TGCGCCAGCAGCTTGTCCCTAGCGGGAGTGGTGGAGACCCAGTACTTC.

CDR3 nucleotide sequence: TGTGCCAGCAGCTTTTCACGAAACATGGCTTTCTTT. The encoded protein is CASSFSRNMAFF. The J gene is TRBJ1-1, the V gene TRBV5-6; D gene ambiguous. The CDR3 runs 12 residues. The germline V gene encodes CDR1 SGHDT and CDR2 YYEEEE. Trimming took 2 bases from V and 11 from J, leaving 13 bases between them.

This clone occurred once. The CDR3 DNA reads TGTGCCAGCAGTTCTCCGGGACAGGTAAGATCGGGCTACGAGCAGTACTTC. Its translation is CASSSPGQVRSGYEQYF. J is TRBJ2-7 and V is TRBV7-3, with TRBD1 identical over 8 bases. Germline V gene sequence: CDR1 SGHTA, CDR2 FQGTGA. Unmatched junction bases numbered 16, after V lost 6 bases and J lost 3 bases. CDR3 size: 17 residues.

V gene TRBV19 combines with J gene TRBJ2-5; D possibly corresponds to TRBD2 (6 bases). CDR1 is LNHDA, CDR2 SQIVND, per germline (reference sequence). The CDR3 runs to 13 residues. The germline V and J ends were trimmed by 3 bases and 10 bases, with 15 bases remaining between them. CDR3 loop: CASSMSPREHQYF. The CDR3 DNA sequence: TGTGCCAGTAGTATGAGCCCGCGGGAACACCAGTACTTC. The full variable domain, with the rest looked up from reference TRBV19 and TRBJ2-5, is DGGITQSPKYLFRKEGQNVTLSCEQNLNHDAMYWYRQDPGQGLRLIYYSQIVNDFQKGDIAEGYSVSREKKESFPLTVTSAQKNPTAFYLCASSMSPREHQYFGPGTRLLVL.

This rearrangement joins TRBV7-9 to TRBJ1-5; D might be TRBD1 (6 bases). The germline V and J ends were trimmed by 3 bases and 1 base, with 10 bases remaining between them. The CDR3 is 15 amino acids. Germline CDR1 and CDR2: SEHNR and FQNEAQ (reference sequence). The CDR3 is CASSLGGASNQPQHF. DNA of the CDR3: TGTGCCAGCAGCTTGGGGGGGGCGAGCAATCAGCCCCAGCATTTT.

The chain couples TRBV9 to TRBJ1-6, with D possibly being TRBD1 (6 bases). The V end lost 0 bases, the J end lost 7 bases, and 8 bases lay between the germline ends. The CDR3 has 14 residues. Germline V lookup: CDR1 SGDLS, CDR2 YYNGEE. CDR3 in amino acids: CASSVGQANSPLHF. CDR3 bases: TGTGCCAGCAGCGTAGGACAGGCAAATTCACCCCTCCACTTT.

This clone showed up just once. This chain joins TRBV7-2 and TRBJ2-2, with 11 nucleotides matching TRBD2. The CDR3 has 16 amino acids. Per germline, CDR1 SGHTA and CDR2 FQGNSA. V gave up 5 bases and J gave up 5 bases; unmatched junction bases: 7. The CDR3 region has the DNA TGTGCCAGCAGCCTTATAGCGGGGGGGCGTACCGGGGAGCTGTTTTTT. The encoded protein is CASSLIAGGRTGELFF.

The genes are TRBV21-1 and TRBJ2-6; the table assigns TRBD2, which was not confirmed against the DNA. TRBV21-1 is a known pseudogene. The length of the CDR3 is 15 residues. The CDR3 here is CASSTRGNGANVLTF. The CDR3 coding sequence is TGTGCCAGCAGCACCCGGGGAAACGGGGCCAACGTCCTGACTTTC.

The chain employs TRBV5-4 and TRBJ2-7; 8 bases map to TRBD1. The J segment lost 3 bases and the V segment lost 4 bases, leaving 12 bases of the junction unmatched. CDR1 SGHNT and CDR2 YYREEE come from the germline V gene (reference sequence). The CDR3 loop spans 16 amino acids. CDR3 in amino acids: CASSPNPGQAHYEQYV. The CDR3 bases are TGTGCCAGCAGCCCCAACCCGGGACAGGCCCACTACGAGCAGTACGTC.

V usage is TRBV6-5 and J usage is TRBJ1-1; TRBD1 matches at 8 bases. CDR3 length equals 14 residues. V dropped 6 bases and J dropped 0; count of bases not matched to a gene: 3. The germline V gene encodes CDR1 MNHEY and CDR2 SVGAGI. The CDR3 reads CASSHRGMNTEAFF. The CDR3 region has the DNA TGTGCCAGCAGCCACAGGGGGATGAACACTGAAGCTTTCTTT.

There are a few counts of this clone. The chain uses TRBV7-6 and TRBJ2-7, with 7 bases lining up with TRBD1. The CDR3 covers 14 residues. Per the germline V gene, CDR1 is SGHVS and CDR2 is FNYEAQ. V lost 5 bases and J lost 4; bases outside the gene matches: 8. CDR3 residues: CASSPRQGGYEQYF. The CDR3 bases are TGTGCCAGCAGCCCCAGACAGGGCGGATACGAGCAGTACTTC.

The CDR3 protein is CASSYGGVNTEAFF. CDR3 nucleotides: TGTGCCAGCAGTTACGGGGGCGTGAACACTGAAGCTTTCTTT. The chain carries TRBV6-5 and TRBJ1-1; the D gene is possibly TRBD1 (6 bases). Germline V CDR1 and CDR2: MNHEY, SVGAGI. CDR3 length equals 14 residues. Trimming shortened V by 2 bases and J by 0 bases, and 7 bases separated the two germline ends.

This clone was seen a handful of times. CDR3 sequence: CASSRGGVQSYEQYF. For the CDR3, the DNA is TGTGCCAGCAGCCGGGGAGGAGTACAGTCCTACGAGCAGTACTTC. The chain couples TRBV7-6 to TRBJ2-7, with D maybe TRBD2 (6 bases). CDR1 and CDR2 (germline): SGHVS, FNYEAQ. CDR3 size: 15 residues. Between the trimmed V and J ends, which lost 5 bases and 1 base, there was a span of 15 bases.